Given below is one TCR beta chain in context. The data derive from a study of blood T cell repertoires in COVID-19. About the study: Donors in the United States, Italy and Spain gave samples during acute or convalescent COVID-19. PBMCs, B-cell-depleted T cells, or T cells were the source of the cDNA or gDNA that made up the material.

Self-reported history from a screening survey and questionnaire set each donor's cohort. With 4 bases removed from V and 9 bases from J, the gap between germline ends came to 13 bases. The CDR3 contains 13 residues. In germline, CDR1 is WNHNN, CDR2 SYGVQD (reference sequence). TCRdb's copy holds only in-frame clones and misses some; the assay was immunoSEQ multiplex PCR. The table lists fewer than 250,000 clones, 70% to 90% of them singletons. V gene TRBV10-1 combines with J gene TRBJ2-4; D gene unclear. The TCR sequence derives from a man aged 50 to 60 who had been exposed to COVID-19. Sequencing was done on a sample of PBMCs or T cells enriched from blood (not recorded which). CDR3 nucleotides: TGCGCCAGCAGTGCTAACGCCCCAGGCATTCAGTACTTC. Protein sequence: CASSANAPGIQYF.